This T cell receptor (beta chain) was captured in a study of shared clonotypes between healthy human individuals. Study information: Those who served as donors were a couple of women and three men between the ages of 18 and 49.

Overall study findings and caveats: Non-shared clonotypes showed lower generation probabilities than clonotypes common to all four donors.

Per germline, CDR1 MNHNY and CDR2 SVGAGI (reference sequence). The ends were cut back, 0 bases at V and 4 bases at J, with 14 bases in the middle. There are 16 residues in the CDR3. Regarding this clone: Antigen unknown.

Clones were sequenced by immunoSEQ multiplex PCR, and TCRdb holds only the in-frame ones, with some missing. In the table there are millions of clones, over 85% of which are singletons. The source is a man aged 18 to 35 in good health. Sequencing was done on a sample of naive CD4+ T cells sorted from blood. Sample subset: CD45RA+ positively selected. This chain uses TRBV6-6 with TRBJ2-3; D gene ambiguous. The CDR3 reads CASSYSGNLQPDTQYF. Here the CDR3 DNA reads TGTGCCAGCAGTTACTCGGGGAATTTGCAGCCAGATACGCAGTATTTT.